These 32 T cell receptor beta chains were sequenced from one sample in a study of OX40 agonist ivuxolimab in advanced cancers. Assay: immunoSEQ multiplex PCR; the TCRdb copy retains only in-frame clones and omits some. The table shows 99,000 or so clones, with 95% to 97% occurring only once. The starting material was CD4+ or CD8+ T cells sorted from blood, obtained in a trial of the OX40 agonist ivuxolimab. The receptors shown here come from an adult with an advanced solid tumor such as melanoma, head and neck, liver or kidney cancer.

The chain couples TRBV7-9 to TRBJ2-3, with D uncertain. Trimming left V 4 bases short and J 6 bases short, with 5 bases between. In germline, CDR1 is SEHNR, CDR2 FQNEAQ (reference sequence). CDR3 length equals 11 residues. In nucleotides, the CDR3 is TGTGCCAGCAGCTCGCCCGATACGCAGTATTTT. This codes for CASSSPDTQYF.

The rearrangement links TRBV7-2 to TRBJ2-7; a weak D match, TRBD2 (6 bases). CDR1 SGHTA and CDR2 FQGNSA come from the germline V gene. Trimming cost V 5 bases and J 4 bases, with 18 bases left between them. The CDR3 length is 15 residues. CDR3 nucleotide sequence: TGTGCCAGCAGCCCGTTCTTGGGGGAGGTTTACGAGCAGTACTTC. It translates to CASSPFLGEVYEQYF.

The chain employs TRBV27 and TRBJ2-7; D possibly corresponds to TRBD2 (5 bases). CDR1 and CDR2 (germline): MNHEY, SMNVEV (reference sequence). V shed 4 bases and J shed 4 bases, with 14 bases lying between them. The CDR3 extends over 14 amino acids. The CDR3 coding sequence is TGTGCCAGCAGTTCCGGGATACTAGTTTACGAGCAGTACTTC. Protein: CASSSGILVYEQYF.

The gene calls are TRBV9 and TRBJ1-1; D call uncertain. The V gene lost 4 bases and the J gene lost 0 bases, with 7 bases spanning the gap. The CDR3 is 13 amino acids. CDR1 is SGDLS, CDR2 YYNGEE, per germline. The CDR3 protein is CASSPPVNTEAFF. In nucleotides, the CDR3 is TGTGCCAGCAGCCCCCCGGTGAACACTGAAGCTTTCTTT.

The CDR3 loop is CASSSVPGEGTQYF. CDR3 nucleotides: TGTGCCAGCAGCTCAGTCCCGGGGGAGGGGACCCAGTACTTC. The chain has TRBV11-2 and TRBJ2-5; 7 bases agree with TRBD2. CDR1 is SGHAT and CDR2 is FQNNGV in the germline V gene. The CDR3 has 14 residues. The trim removed 4 bases at V and 7 bases at J, leaving 9 bases unmatched.

The genes are TRBV19 and TRBJ1-5, with D tentatively TRBD1 (5 bases). This CDR3 comprises 13 residues. CDR1 is LNHDA and CDR2 is SQIVND in the germline V gene (reference sequence). Deletions cut 4 bases from V and 6 bases from J, with 10 bases between. CDR3 region: CASSSSGGQPQHF. CDR3 nucleotide sequence: TGTGCCAGTAGTAGTTCGGGGGGTCAGCCCCAGCATTTT.

V and J are TRBV10-2 and TRBJ2-7; 7 bases map to TRBD1. Germline V gene lookup returns CDR1 WSHSY and CDR2 SAAADI. Trimming cost V 7 bases and J 0 bases; bases outside gene matches: 6. The CDR3 runs to 14 residues. The CDR3: CASTTGTVSYEQYF. CDR3 coding DNA: TGCGCCAGCACGACCGGGACAGTCTCCTACGAGCAGTACTTC.

J is TRBJ1-1 and V is TRBV29-1, with unresolved D. In germline, CDR1 is SQVTM, CDR2 ANQGSEA. CDR3 length: 15 amino acids. The ends were cut back, 0 bases at V and 0 bases at J, with 11 bases in the middle. CDR3 in amino acids: CSVEDSAPLNTEAFF. Here the CDR3 DNA reads TGCAGCGTTGAAGATTCCGCTCCGCTGAACACTGAAGCTTTCTTT.

This clone appeared a single time. V is TRBV28 and J is TRBJ1-3; D not certain. This CDR3 spans 14 amino acids. The ends were cut back, 11 bases at V and 0 bases at J, with 14 bases in the middle. Germline V gene lookup returns CDR1 MDHEN and CDR2 SYDVKM. The DNA of the CDR3 is TGTGCCTCTCGAATGGGAGTCTCTGGAAACACCATATATTTT. Its protein is CASRMGVSGNTIYF. The full variable domain, in which reference TRBV28 and TRBJ1-3 provide the parts outside the CDR3, is DVKVTQSSRYLVKRTGEKVFLECVQDMDHENMFWYRQDPGLGLRLIYFSYDVKMKEKGDIPEGYSVSREKKERFSLILESASTNQTSMYLCASRMGVSGNTIYFGEGSWLTVV.

V is TRBV9 and J is TRBJ2-3; a possible D gene is TRBD1 (6 bases). The CDR3 runs 16 residues. Trimming shortened V by 0 bases and J by 0 bases, and 11 bases separated the two germline ends. Germline CDR1 and CDR2: SGDLS and YYNGEE. CDR3 protein: CASSVDRAESTDTQYF. CDR3 in DNA: TGTGCCAGCAGCGTAGACAGGGCAGAGAGCACAGATACGCAGTATTTT.

CDR3 in amino acids: CASSAGASGYGYTF. The DNA for the CDR3 is TGTGCCAGTAGTGCGGGGGCCTCGGGCTATGGCTACACCTTC. The V gene is TRBV19, the J gene TRBJ1-2; D may be TRBD1 (6 bases). V lost 5 bases to trimming and J lost 4 bases, with 14 bases between them. CDR3 length: 14 amino acids. The V gene's germline CDR1 is LNHDA and CDR2 SQIVND (reference sequence). The whole variable domain, filled in from reference TRBV19 and TRBJ1-2, reads DGGITQSPKYLFRKEGQNVTLSCEQNLNHDAMYWYRQDPGQGLRLIYYSQIVNDFQKGDIAEGYSVSREKKESFPLTVTSAQKNPTAFYLCASSAGASGYGYTFGSGTRLTVV.

The J gene is TRBJ1-5, the V gene TRBV27; D remains ambiguous. The germline V gene has CDR1 MNHEY and CDR2 SMNVEV (reference sequence). With 6 bases removed from V and 0 bases from J, the gap between germline ends came to 12 bases. The CDR3 is made up of 15 amino acids. CDR3 sequence (DNA): TGTGCCAGCAGCCTATGGGGAAATAGCAATCAGCCCCAGCATTTT. Protein product: CASSLWGNSNQPQHF.

The rearrangement links TRBV4-1 to TRBJ2-1, with 7 bases lining up with TRBD2. From germline, CDR1 is MGHRA and CDR2 YSYEKL. The CDR3 totals 16 residues. The V and J ends lost 4 bases and 6 bases, in that order; junction bases with no gene match: 12. The CDR3 DNA reads TGCGCCAGCAGCCCCGCCAGCACTAGCGAGACCAATGAGCAGTTCTTC. Translating gives CASSPASTSETNEQFF.

The CDR3 bases are TGTGCCAGCAGTTTATCGTCGGATTACAATGAGCAGTTCTTC. It is translated as CASSLSSDYNEQFF. V gene TRBV27 combines with J gene TRBJ2-1, with D uncertain. Trimming left V 0 bases short and J 4 bases short, with 7 bases between. CDR3 length: 14 residues. Germline V gene lookup returns CDR1 MNHEY and CDR2 SMNVEV (reference sequence).

This sequence joins TRBV7-9 and TRBJ2-7; 12 bases align to TRBD2. This CDR3 is 15 amino acids long. J lost 4 bases, V lost 5 bases, and 6 bases had no gene match. Germline CDR1 reads SEHNR; CDR2 reads FQNEAQ (reference sequence). Here the CDR3 reads CASSLTSGRTYEQYF. The CDR3 bases are TGTGCCAGCAGCCTAACTAGCGGGAGGACGTACGAGCAGTACTTC.

The CDR3 sequence is CASNARVSTEAFF. The CDR3 coding sequence is TGTGCCAGTAACGCCAGGGTCAGCACTGAAGCTTTCTTT. The rearrangement joins TRBV19 to TRBJ1-1, with a tentative D call TRBD1 (5 bases). The CDR3 length is 13 residues. Trimming removed 7 bases at V and 4 bases at J, with 13 bases between. The germline V gene encodes CDR1 LNHDA and CDR2 SQIVND (reference sequence).

The genes are TRBV6-6 and TRBJ1-5; D is unclear. The germline CDR1 and CDR2 sequences are MNHNY and SVGAGI (reference sequence). V lost 4 bases and J lost 0, with 10 bases in between. The CDR3 sequence is 15 residues long. The CDR3 DNA follows: TGTGCCAGCAGTTCCGCCCCCTATAGCAATCAGCCCCAGCATTTT. This translates into CASSSAPYSNQPQHF.

The chain couples TRBV6-5 to TRBJ1-5; D is perhaps TRBD1 (6 bases). The germline V gene encodes CDR1 MNHEY and CDR2 SVGAGI. V lost 0 bases, J lost 8 bases, and 14 bases lay in between. The length of the CDR3 is 15 residues. The CDR3 loop is CASSYSWGHRKPQHF. DNA of the CDR3: TGTGCCAGCAGTTACTCGTGGGGGCATCGAAAGCCCCAGCATTTT.

The rearrangement uses TRBV30 and TRBJ2-1, with TRBD2 identical over 7 bases. Germline CDR1 is GTSNPN and CDR2 is SVGIG (reference sequence). V was pared by 0 bases and J by 3 bases, with 2 bases of the junction left unmatched. This CDR3 is 14 amino acids long. The CDR3 DNA reads TGTGCCTGGAGTGTGGGGGGGAGCTACAATGAGCAGTTCTTC. Translating gives CAWSVGGSYNEQFF.

The chain carries TRBV7-8 and TRBJ1-1; weak D call: TRBD1 (5 bases). The CDR3 loop spans 14 amino acids. Germline CDR1 SGHVS, CDR2 FQNEAQ. V shed 4 bases and J shed 0 bases, with 9 bases lying between them. CDR3 loop: CASSSTVMNTEAFF. CDR3 DNA sequence: TGTGCCAGCAGCTCGACAGTGATGAACACTGAAGCTTTCTTT.

The chain uses TRBV18 and TRBJ2-5; TRBD1 matches 7 bases. Germline V gene lookup returns CDR1 KGHSH and CDR2 LQKENI. The CDR3 sequence is 14 residues long. V was pared by 4 bases and J by 3 bases, with 5 bases of the junction left unmatched. CDR3 nucleotide sequence: TGTGCCAGCTCACAGACCCAGGGGGAAGAGACCCAGTACTTC. It encodes CASSQTQGEETQYF.

The V gene is TRBV6-6, the J gene TRBJ2-7; D perhaps matches TRBD1 (6 bases). The CDR3 covers 15 residues. V lost 5 bases, J lost 0 bases, and 14 bases lay in between. Germline V lookup: CDR1 MNHNY, CDR2 SVGAGI (reference sequence). The CDR3 DNA follows: TGTGCCAGCAGTCTAGACAGGCGAAGCTCCTACGAGCAGTACTTC. It encodes CASSLDRRSSYEQYF.

V is TRBV4-1 and J is TRBJ1-6; 7 bases align to TRBD1. The V segment lost 8 bases and the J segment 4 bases; nucleotides outside the gene matches: 2. Looked up from germline, CDR1 is MGHRA and CDR2 is YSYEKL. The length of the CDR3 is 13 residues. Here the CDR3 reads CASGQEYNSPLHF. CDR3 nucleotide sequence: TGCGCCAGCGGACAGGAGTATAATTCACCCCTCCACTTT.

This sequence joins TRBV27 and TRBJ2-7; 8 nucleotides agree with TRBD1. The V gene's germline CDR1 is MNHEY and CDR2 SMNVEV (reference sequence). Trimming took 6 bases from V and 4 from J; bases not matched to a gene: 8. This CDR3 contains 14 residues. The CDR3 reads CASRGQGELYEQYF. Here the CDR3 DNA reads TGTGCCAGCAGAGGACAGGGCGAACTTTACGAGCAGTACTTC.

The chain is built from TRBV5-6 and TRBJ1-6; D gene uncertain. This CDR3 is built from 14 residues. Trimming shortened V by 2 bases and J by 11 bases, and 14 bases separated the two germline ends. Germline assignment: CDR1 SGHDT and CDR2 YYEEEE. The DNA for the CDR3 is TGTGCCAGCAGCTTAAGGGTTATTGAGGCACCCCTCCACTTT. It yields the protein CASSLRVIEAPLHF.

This chain connects TRBV7-6 to TRBJ2-5, with a possible D match to TRBD2 (8 bases). Trimming removed 7 bases at V and 1 base at J, with 16 bases between. The CDR3 spans 15 residues. CDR1 SGHVS and CDR2 FNYEAQ come from the germline V gene. CDR3 residues: CASTRGGDSQETQYF. DNA of the CDR3: TGTGCCAGCACCCGGGGGGGGGACAGCCAAGAGACCCAGTACTTC.

The V call is TRBV20-1, the J call TRBJ2-1; D not resolved. Germline values: CDR1 DFQATT, CDR2 SNEGSKA (reference sequence). Trimming took off 0 bases at V and 7 bases at J, with 4 bases between the two ends. This CDR3 is built from 11 residues. CDR3 DNA: TGCAGTGCTAGAGAAATGAATGAGCAGTTCTTC. Its translation is CSAREMNEQFF.

V and J are TRBV2 and TRBJ1-1; D remains unclear. The CDR3 covers 13 residues. Looked up from germline, CDR1 is SNHLY and CDR2 is FYNNEI. The V end lost 8 bases, the J end lost 1 base, and 11 bases lay between the germline ends. This CDR3 reads CASLRGPNTEAFF. CDR3 sequence (DNA): TGTGCCAGCCTCAGAGGGCCGAACACTGAAGCTTTCTTT.

This chain connects TRBV2 to TRBJ1-1, with D perhaps matching TRBD1 (5 bases). CDR1 and CDR2 (germline): SNHLY, FYNNEI. The CDR3 runs to 15 residues. V was pared by 8 bases and J by 0 bases, with 16 bases between. CDR3 sequence reads: CASLDPGQMNTEAFF. CDR3 sequence (DNA): TGTGCCAGCCTTGATCCAGGGCAAATGAACACTGAAGCTTTCTTT.

The chain uses TRBV7-9 and TRBJ2-7, with unresolved D. This CDR3 is built from 14 residues. Trimming removed 5 bases from V and 1 base from J, with 12 bases in between. Germline CDR1 is SEHNR and CDR2 is FQNEAQ (reference sequence). CDR3 coding DNA: TGTGCCAGCAGCAAGGACCTAAAATCCTACGAGCAGTACTTC. Its protein is CASSKDLKSYEQYF.

The chain uses TRBV5-6 and TRBJ1-5; TRBD1 agrees at 7 bases. In germline, CDR1 is SGHDT, CDR2 YYEEEE. This CDR3 spans 17 amino acids. V lost 2 bases, J lost 3 bases, and 11 bases stayed unmatched. The CDR3 DNA follows: TGTGCCAGCAGCTTCACCGTGGCAGGGGGACTCAATCAGCCCCAGCATTTT. Translation gives CASSFTVAGGLNQPQHF.

The V gene is TRBV19, the J gene TRBJ1-1; possible D gene TRBD1, 6 bases. This CDR3 spans 15 amino acids. Germline-derived CDR1 and CDR2 are LNHDA and SQIVND (reference sequence). V was clipped by 3 bases and J by 2 bases, with 13 bases between them. This CDR3 reads CASSIKDSGNTEAFF. The CDR3 coding sequence is TGTGCCAGTAGTATTAAGGACAGTGGAAACACTGAAGCTTTCTTT.